Described below is a single T cell receptor (beta chain) sequence and its context. Its antigen is not identified. This specimen comes from a study of tumor-infiltrating lymphocytes in primary liver carcinoma. Looking at the study overall: The patient group consisted of men and women aged 30 to 69 years. Stage T1-T3 N0M0 tumors measured roughly 4.2 to 10 cm at most. Sample yields, roughly 3.5 to 7.13 million productive TCRbeta reads, were similar across the tissue types.

Study results and caveats: Blood trailed tumors significantly in top-250-clone fraction (p = 0.039).

Bulk tissue was left unsorted, and RNA and DNA were co-extracted from 20-30 mg of it. The CDR3 totals 16 residues. Trimming removed 3 bases from V and 1 base from J; junction bases left unmatched: 8. Germline CDR1 and CDR2: DFQATT and SNEGSKA (reference sequence). cDNA specific to TCR beta was made from 500 ng of total RNA, with a constant-region primer employed for priming. Three-round nested multiplex PCR performed with slightly modified ARM-PCR produced the TCR beta libraries. Two initial PCR rounds of about 10 cycles each paired TRBV1-TRBV30 forward primers with a C-beta reverse primer. Using its own MiXCR run on the multiplex PCR reads, TCRdb lists one record per CDR3 protein. The sample has about 70,000 distinct CDR3 sequences; nearly 70% are singletons.

Material: liver tumor tissue from sampling region 4. Noted subset: tumor region T4, right-lateral pole. This receptor was taken from a man aged 35-49 years with primary liver carcinoma and hepatitis B virus infection. The chain joins TRBV20-1 to TRBJ2-2; 7 bases are shared with TRBD2. The CDR3 region has the DNA TGCAGTGCTAGGCCCGAGGAGCGGGGGAACACCGGGGAGCTGTTTTTT. Protein product: CSARPEERGNTGELFF.